A selection of T cell receptor beta chains follows, all from one sample in a study of blood T cell repertoires in COVID-19. The data were produced by immunoSEQ multiplex PCR, yet TCRdb's version contains in-frame clones alone and is incomplete. The data contain around 45,000 clones, 70% to 90% of them seen just once; the ten biggest clones take up roughly 9.2%. Input material: peripheral blood. The receptor source for this set is a human donor in a cohort sampled during active COVID-19. Both conserved end residues are part of each CDR3.

v_call	j_call	cdr3_aa
TRBV5-1	TRBJ2-7	CASGSGQGGFYEQYF
TRBV4-2	TRBJ1-5	CASSQDQGRSQPQHF
TRBV7-2	TRBJ2-7	CASSLRLAGGYEQYF
TRBV5-1	TRBJ1-2	CASSLGSGGIEAYGYTF
TRBV6-2/TRBV6-3	TRBJ2-1	CASSPRQGADSNEQFF
TRBV6-5	TRBJ2-7	CASSSLGTVSYEQYF
TRBV5-6	TRBJ2-5	CASSLGAGPAQETQYF
TRBV6-5	TRBJ1-1	CASSYTRQTNTEAFF
TRBV7-2	TRBJ1-5	CASSRTGGGSNQPQHF
TRBV6-2/TRBV6-3	TRBJ2-7	CASSASSYEQYF
TRBV19	TRBJ2-7	CASCDRDRGSYEQYF
TRBV28	TRBJ1-2	CASSLLRDYGYTF
TRBV5-1	TRBJ2-7	CASSSGDSTGTEQYF
TRBV30	TRBJ1-3	CAWGFRGHSGNTIYF
TRBV9	TRBJ2-1	CASSVTSGNEQFF